The source of this TCR beta chain is a study of shared clonotypes between healthy human individuals. The germline CDR1 and CDR2 sequences are SNHLY and FYNNEI. The V segment lost 8 bases and the J segment 3 bases; nucleotides outside the gene matches: 0. This CDR3 spans 13 amino acids. Details on this clone: Its cognate antigen is unknown.

Positive CCR7 selection of CD45RO-negative cells yielded the naive CD8 cells, and terminally differentiated effector memory CD45RA+ cells were excluded. The data were produced by immunoSEQ multiplex PCR, yet TCRdb's version contains in-frame clones alone and is incomplete. This table has over 2,000,000 clones, 90% to 95% appearing once. Overall study results and limits: Estimated richness values were generally larger in naive subsets than in memory subsets.

The source of this sequence is a man younger than 30 in good health. Some clones in this sample may be carry-over from other donors' samples. V is TRBV2 and J is TRBJ2-3, with 12 bases that match TRBD2. Sequenced: naive CD8+ T cells from PBMCs. This CDR3 reads CASLAGGTDTQYF. The CDR3 DNA sequence: TGTGCCAGCCTAGCGGGAGGGACAGATACGCAGTATTTT.